This T cell receptor beta chain was found in a study of T cells in tumors after PD-1 blockade. For the study at large: Daily vismodegib 150 mg continued in a subset of anti-PD-1-treated patients.

TCRdb keeps only in-frame clones here, not all; method: immunoSEQ multiplex PCR. The table has about 47,000 clones, 79% seen once; the top ten hold 16%. Germline values: CDR1 LGHDT, CDR2 YNNKEL (reference sequence). There are 16 residues in the CDR3. V was shortened by 4 bases and J by 6 bases, with 18 bases between the two germline ends. The input for sequencing was PBMCs, taken before anti-PD-1 treatment. The sequence was collected from a human donor with basal cell carcinoma. This chain uses TRBV3-1 (or the pseudogene TRBV3-2) with TRBJ1-4; possible D gene TRBD1, 6 bases. The CDR3 sequence is CASSRGKGVSDEKLFF. In DNA, the CDR3 is TGTGCCAGCAGCCGGGGAAAGGGGGTATCTGATGAAAAACTGTTTTTT.